This T cell receptor (beta chain) emerged from a study of blood T cell repertoires in COVID-19. Study as a whole: There were acute and convalescent COVID-19 samples, and they came from the United States, Italy and Spain. PBMCs, B-cell-depleted T cells, or T cells were the source of the cDNA or gDNA that made up the material.

The V gene end was trimmed by 3 bases and the J gene end by 3 bases; junction bases not matched to a gene: 6. Per germline, CDR1 DFQATT and CDR2 SNEGSKA (reference sequence). The CDR3 extends over 14 amino acids. In the original analysis: Amplified reference gene primers provided the basis for estimating nucleated cell counts. Assay: immunoSEQ multiplex PCR; the TCRdb copy retains only in-frame clones and omits some. V and J calls and clone size are given by that table; D and trimming were obtained from the DNA. The data show under 200,000 clones, with 80% to 85% seen just once and under 13% held by the top ten.

Sequencing was carried out using peripheral blood. The sequence was obtained from a man in his sixties or seventies with active or convalescent COVID-19. The gene calls are TRBV20-1 and TRBJ1-1; TRBD1 matches 8 bases. The CDR3: CSASHAGGDTEAFF. CDR3 DNA: TGCAGTGCTAGTCATGCAGGGGGCGACACTGAAGCTTTCTTT.